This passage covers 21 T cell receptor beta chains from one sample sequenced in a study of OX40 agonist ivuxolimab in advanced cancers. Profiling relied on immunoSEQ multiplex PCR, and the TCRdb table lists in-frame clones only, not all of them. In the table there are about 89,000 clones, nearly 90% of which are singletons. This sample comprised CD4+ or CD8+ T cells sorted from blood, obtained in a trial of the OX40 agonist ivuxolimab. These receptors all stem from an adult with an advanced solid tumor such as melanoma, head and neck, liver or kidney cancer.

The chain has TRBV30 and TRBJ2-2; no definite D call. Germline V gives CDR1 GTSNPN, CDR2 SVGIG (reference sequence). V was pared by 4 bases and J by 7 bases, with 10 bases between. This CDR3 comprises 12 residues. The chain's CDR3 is CAWMKGRGELFF. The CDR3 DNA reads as TGTGCCTGGATGAAAGGCCGCGGGGAGCTGTTTTTT.

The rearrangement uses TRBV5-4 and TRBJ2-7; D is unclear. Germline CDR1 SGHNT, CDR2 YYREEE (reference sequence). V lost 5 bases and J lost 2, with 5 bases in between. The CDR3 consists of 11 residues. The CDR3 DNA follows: TGTGCCAGCAGTGGAACCTACGAGCAGTACTTC. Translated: CASSGTYEQYF.

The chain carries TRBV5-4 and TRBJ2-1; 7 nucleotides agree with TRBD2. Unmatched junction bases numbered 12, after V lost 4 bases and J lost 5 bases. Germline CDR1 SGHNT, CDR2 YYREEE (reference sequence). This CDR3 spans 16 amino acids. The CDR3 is CASSGIYGGTDNEQFF. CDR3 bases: TGTGCCAGCAGCGGGATTTACGGGGGGACCGACAATGAGCAGTTCTTC.

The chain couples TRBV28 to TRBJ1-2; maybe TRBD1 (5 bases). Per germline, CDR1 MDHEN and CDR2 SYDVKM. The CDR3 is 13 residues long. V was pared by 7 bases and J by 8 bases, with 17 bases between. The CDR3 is CASKSGITRGYTF. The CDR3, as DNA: TGTGCCAGCAAATCAGGGATAACTAGAGGCTACACCTTC.

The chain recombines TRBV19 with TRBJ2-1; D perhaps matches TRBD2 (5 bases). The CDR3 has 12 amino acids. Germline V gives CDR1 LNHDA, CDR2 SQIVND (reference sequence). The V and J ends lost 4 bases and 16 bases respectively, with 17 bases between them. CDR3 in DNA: TGTGCCAGTAGTAGGAGGCAGACCGGCTTTTTCTTC. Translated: CASSRRQTGFFF.

CDR3 nucleotides: TGTGCCAGCAGTGTTTCCTCGGCGGGCGGCAATCAGCCCCAGCATTTT. Its translation is CASSVSSAGGNQPQHF. The chain links TRBV6-1 to TRBJ1-5; D is ambiguous. Trimming pared 4 bases from V and 2 bases from J, leaving 15 bases between. Germline V CDR1 and CDR2: MNHNS, SASEGT. The CDR3 has 16 residues.

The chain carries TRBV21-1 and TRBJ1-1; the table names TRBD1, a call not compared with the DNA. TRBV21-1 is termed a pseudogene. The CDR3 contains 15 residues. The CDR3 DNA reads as TGTGCCAGCAGCAAAGTTCCAGGGTTGGGGACTGAAGCTTTCTTT. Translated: CASSKVPGLGTEAFF.

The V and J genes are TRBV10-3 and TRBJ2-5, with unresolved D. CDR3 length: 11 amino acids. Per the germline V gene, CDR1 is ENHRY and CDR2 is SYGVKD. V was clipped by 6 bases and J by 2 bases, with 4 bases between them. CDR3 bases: TGTGCCATCAGGAAGCAAGAGACCCAGTACTTC. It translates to CAIRKQETQYF.

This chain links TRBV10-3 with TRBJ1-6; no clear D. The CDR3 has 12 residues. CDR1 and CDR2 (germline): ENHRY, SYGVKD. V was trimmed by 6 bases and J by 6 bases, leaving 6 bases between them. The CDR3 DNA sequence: TGTGCCATCAGAGAGGGTAATTCACCCCTCCACTTT. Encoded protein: CAIREGNSPLHF.

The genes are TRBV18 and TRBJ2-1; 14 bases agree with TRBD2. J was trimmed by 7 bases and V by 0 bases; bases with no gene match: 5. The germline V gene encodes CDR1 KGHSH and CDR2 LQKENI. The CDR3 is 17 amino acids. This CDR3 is CASSPPPTSGRGNEQFF. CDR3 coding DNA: TGTGCCAGCTCACCACCGCCGACTAGCGGGAGGGGGAATGAGCAGTTCTTC. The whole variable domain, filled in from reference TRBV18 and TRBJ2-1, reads NAGVMQNPRHLVRRRGQEARLRCSPMKGHSHVYWYRQLPEEGLKFMVYLQKENIIDESGMPKERFSAEFPKEGPSILRIQQVVRGDSAAYFCASSPPPTSGRGNEQFFGPGTRLTVL.

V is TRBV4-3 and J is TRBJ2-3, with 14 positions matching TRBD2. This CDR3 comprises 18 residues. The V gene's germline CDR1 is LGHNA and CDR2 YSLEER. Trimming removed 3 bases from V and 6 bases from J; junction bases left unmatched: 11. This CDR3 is CASSQGLAGESRSDTQYF. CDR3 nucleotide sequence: TGCGCCAGCAGCCAGGGACTAGCGGGGGAGTCCAGGTCGGATACGCAGTATTTT.

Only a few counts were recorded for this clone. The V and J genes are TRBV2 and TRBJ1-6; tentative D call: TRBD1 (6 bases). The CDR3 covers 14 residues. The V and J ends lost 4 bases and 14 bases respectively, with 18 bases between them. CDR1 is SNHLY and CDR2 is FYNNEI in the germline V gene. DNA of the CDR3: TGTGCCAGCAGTGCAGCTAGGGGGGAGAAGGCCCTCCACTTT. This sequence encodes CASSAARGEKALHF.

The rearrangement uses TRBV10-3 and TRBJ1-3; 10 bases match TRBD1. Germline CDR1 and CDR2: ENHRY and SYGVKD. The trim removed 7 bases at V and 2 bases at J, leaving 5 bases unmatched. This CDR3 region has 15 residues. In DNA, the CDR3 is TGTGCCATCACCCGGACAGGGGGTACTGGAAACACCATATATTTT. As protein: CAITRTGGTGNTIYF.

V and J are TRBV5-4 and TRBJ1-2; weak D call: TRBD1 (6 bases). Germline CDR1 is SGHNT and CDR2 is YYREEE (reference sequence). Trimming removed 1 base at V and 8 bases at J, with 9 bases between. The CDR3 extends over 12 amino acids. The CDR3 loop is CASSLPRGGYTF. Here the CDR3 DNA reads TGTGCCAGCAGCTTGCCCAGGGGAGGCTACACCTTC.

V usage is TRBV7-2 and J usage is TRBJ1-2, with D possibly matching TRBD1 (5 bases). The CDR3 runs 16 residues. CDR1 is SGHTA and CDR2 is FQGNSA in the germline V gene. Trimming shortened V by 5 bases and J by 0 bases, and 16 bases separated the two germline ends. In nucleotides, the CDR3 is TGTGCCAGCAGCCTCGGGACGGGACGAGCTAACTATGGCTACACCTTC. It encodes CASSLGTGRANYGYTF.

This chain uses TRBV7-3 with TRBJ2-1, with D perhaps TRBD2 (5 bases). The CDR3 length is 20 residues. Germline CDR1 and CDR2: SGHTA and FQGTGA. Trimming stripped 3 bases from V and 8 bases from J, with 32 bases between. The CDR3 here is CASSLDSLDLQSFRGDEQFF. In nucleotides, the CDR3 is TGTGCCAGCAGCTTGGATAGTCTGGACTTACAGAGTTTCCGCGGAGATGAGCAGTTCTTC. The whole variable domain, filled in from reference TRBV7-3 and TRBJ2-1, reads GAGVSQTPSNKVTEKGKYVELRCDPISGHTALYWYRQSLGQGPEFLIYFQGTGAADDSGLPNDRFFAVRPEGSVSTLKIQRTERGDSAVYLCASSLDSLDLQSFRGDEQFFGPGTRLTVL.

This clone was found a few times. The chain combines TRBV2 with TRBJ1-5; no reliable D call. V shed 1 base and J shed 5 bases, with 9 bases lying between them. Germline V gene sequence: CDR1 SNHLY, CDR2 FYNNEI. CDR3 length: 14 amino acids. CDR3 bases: TGTGCCAGCAGTGAAGGTCAGAGGGATCAGCCCCAGCATTTT. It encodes CASSEGQRDQPQHF. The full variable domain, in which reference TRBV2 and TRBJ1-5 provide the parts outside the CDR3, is EPEVTQTPSHQVTQMGQEVILRCVPISNHLYFYWYRQILGQKVEFLVSFYNNEISEKSEIFDDQFSVERPDGSNFTLKIRSTKLEDSAMYFCASSEGQRDQPQHFGDGTRLSIL.

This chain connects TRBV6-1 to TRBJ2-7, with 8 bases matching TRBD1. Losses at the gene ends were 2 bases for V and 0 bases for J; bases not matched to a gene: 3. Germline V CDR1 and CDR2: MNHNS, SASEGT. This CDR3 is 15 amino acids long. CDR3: CASSETGQGSYEQYF. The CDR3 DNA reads TGTGCCAGCAGTGAAACCGGACAGGGCTCCTACGAGCAGTACTTC.

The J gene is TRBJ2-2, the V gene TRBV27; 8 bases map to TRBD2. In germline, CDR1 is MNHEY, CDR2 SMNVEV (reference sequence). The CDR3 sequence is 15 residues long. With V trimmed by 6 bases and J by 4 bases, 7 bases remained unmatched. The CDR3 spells CASRSGGPGTGELFF. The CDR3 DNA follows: TGTGCCAGCAGGTCGGGGGGGCCCGGCACCGGGGAGCTGTTTTTT.

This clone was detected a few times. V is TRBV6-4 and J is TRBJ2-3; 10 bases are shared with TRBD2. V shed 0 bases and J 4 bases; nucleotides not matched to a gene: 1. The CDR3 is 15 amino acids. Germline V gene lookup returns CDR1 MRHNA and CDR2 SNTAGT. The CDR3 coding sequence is TGTGCCAGCAGTGACTCGAGCGGGGGGGCAGATACGCAGTATTTT. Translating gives CASSDSSGGADTQYF.

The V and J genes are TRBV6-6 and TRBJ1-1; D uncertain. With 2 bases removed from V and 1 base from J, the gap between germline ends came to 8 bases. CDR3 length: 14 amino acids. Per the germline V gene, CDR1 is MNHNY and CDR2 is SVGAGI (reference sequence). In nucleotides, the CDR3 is TGTGCCAGCAGTTACAGGGAAGAGAACACTGAAGCTTTCTTT. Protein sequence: CASSYREENTEAFF.